The entry below describes one T cell receptor (beta chain). The antigen remains undetermined. This sample stems from a study of T cell responses to AZD1222 COVID-19 vaccine. The study's findings and limits: It was only six AZD1222 recipients who were seropositive at baseline.

Assay: immunoSEQ multiplex PCR; the TCRdb copy retains only in-frame clones and omits some. Of about 94,000 clones in the sample, 85% are singletons; the top ten hold about 4.5%. The sequence derives from an adult who received the AZD1222 COVID-19 vaccine. The specimen comprised peripheral blood, sampled 28 days after the second AZD1222 dose.

Here the CDR3 DNA reads TGTGCCAGCAGCTTAAGACGGCAGAAGGAGCAGTACTTC. Protein product: CASSLRRQKEQYF. J is TRBJ2-7 and V is TRBV7-2; D unresolved. Germline assignment: CDR1 SGHTA and CDR2 FQGNSA. The CDR3 is 13 amino acids. Deletions cut 2 bases from V and 7 bases from J, with 12 bases between.